The 19 T cell receptor beta chains below all came from one sample that was sequenced in a study of radiation and T cells in renal cell carcinoma. Time point noted: blood 4 weeks post-SBRT, at nephrectomy. The treatment denotes: 15 Gy SBRT to primary tumor, nephrectomy 4 weeks later. Sequencing used immunoSEQ multiplex PCR; TCRdb keeps in-frame clones, though not all of them. Here the sample spans some 150,000 clones, 75% to 90% being singletons. Source: blood, taken from a patient whose treatment included radiotherapy and nephrectomy. These receptors all come from a woman in her forties or fifties with renal cell carcinoma.

This chain's CDR3 is CASSLGGLNEQFF. The CDR3 coding sequence is TGCGCCAGCAGCTTGGGAGGGTTAAATGAGCAGTTCTTC. The chain employs TRBV5-1 and TRBJ2-1; D perhaps matches TRBD2 (5 bases). V was pared by 0 bases and J by 7 bases, with 8 bases between. CDR3 length: 13 residues. Germline assignment: CDR1 SGHRS and CDR2 YFSETQ.

The chain couples TRBV10-3 to TRBJ1-1; TRBD1 matches at 9 bases. Per germline, CDR1 ENHRY and CDR2 SYGVKD. V lost 0 bases, J lost 7 bases, and 3 bases stayed unmatched. The CDR3 extends over 14 amino acids. CDR3 coding DNA: TGTGCCATCAGTGAGTCGGGACAGGGCCATGAAGCTTTCTTT. Its translation is CAISESGQGHEAFF.

V usage is TRBV27 and J usage is TRBJ2-3, with 12 positions matching TRBD2. V lost 6 bases, J lost 1 base, and 5 bases stayed unmatched. Germline CDR1 and CDR2: MNHEY and SMNVEV (reference sequence). The CDR3 loop spans 16 amino acids. The CDR3 DNA reads as TGTGCCAGCAGGTCTCTAGCGGGAGGGGGCACAGATACGCAGTATTTT. Its protein is CASRSLAGGGTDTQYF.

V usage is TRBV6-5 and J usage is TRBJ2-7, with 7 bases that match TRBD1. There are 12 residues in the CDR3. Germline loops: CDR1 MNHEY, CDR2 SVGAGI. Unmatched junction bases numbered 4, after V lost 9 bases and J lost 2 bases. CDR3 nucleotide sequence: TGTGCCAGTGGGGACAGAGCCTACGAGCAGTACTTC. Its translation is CASGDRAYEQYF.

This chain connects TRBV25-1 to TRBJ1-5; D call uncertain. V was cut by 7 bases and J by 3 bases, with 10 bases left in between. CDR3 length: 13 amino acids. From germline, CDR1 is MGHDK and CDR2 SYGVNS. This CDR3 is CASMGSYNQPQHF. DNA for the CDR3: TGTGCCAGCATGGGCAGCTACAATCAGCCCCAGCATTTT.

CDR3 in amino acids: CASSFVAGGTYEQYF. The CDR3 DNA follows: TGTGCCAGCAGCTTTGTAGCGGGGGGCACCTACGAGCAGTACTTC. This chain uses TRBV7-2 with TRBJ2-7; TRBD2 agrees at 10 bases. Trimming took 3 bases from V and 2 from J; bases not matched to a gene: 4. The CDR3 loop spans 15 amino acids. The germline gives CDR1 SGHTA, CDR2 FQGNSA.

For the CDR3, the DNA is TGTGCCAGCAGTGAAGCGGGACCCCCGGAGCTCGATGAGCAGTTCTTC. Its translation: CASSEAGPPELDEQFF. The V gene is TRBV6-1, the J gene TRBJ2-1; perhaps D is TRBD1 or TRBD2 (5 bases each). V lost 0 bases and J 8 bases, leaving 17 bases between the germline ends. This CDR3 has 16 residues. Looked up from germline, CDR1 is MNHNS and CDR2 is SASEGT.

The chain links TRBV30 to TRBJ2-7, with D maybe TRBD1 (6 bases). V was shortened by 1 base and J by 2 bases, with 18 bases between the two germline ends. This CDR3 contains 16 residues. Germline V gene lookup returns CDR1 GTSNPN and CDR2 SVGIG (reference sequence). CDR3 amino acids: CAWSAYPARQAYEQYF. For the CDR3, the DNA is TGTGCCTGGAGTGCATACCCCGCCCGACAGGCCTACGAGCAGTACTTC.

A note on this clone: One junction end disagrees with the germline gene, perhaps due to a read error. Here the CDR3 reads CASSQGATGSTDTQYF. CDR3 in DNA: TGCGCCAGCAGCCAAGGTGCGACAGGGTCCACAGATACGCAGTATTTT. The V gene is TRBV7-2, the J gene TRBJ2-3; TRBD1 agrees at 7 bases. The CDR3 runs to 16 residues. The V gene's germline CDR1 is SGHTA and CDR2 FQGNSA.

V usage is TRBV7-2 and J usage is TRBJ2-5; 14 bases fit TRBD2. From germline, CDR1 is SGHTA and CDR2 FQGNSA. V lost 4 bases to trimming and J lost 1 base; unmatched junction nucleotides: 2. The CDR3 length is 16 residues. The CDR3 sequence: CASSYGLAGGQETQYF. The CDR3 nucleotides are TGTGCCAGCAGCTACGGACTAGCGGGGGGCCAAGAGACCCAGTACTTC. The full variable domain, completed using reference TRBV7-2 and TRBJ2-5, is GAGVSQSPSNKVTEKGKDVELRCDPISGHTALYWYRQSLGQGLEFLIYFQGNSAPDKSGLPSDRFSAERTGGSVSTLTIQRTQQEDSAVYLCASSYGLAGGQETQYFGPGTRLLVL.

This chain joins TRBV6-1 and TRBJ1-4; 7 nucleotides match TRBD1. With 7 bases clipped from V and 11 bases from J, the junction kept 13 bases outside the gene matches. This CDR3 is 14 amino acids long. The germline V gene has CDR1 MNHNS and CDR2 SASEGT. The CDR3 DNA reads TGTGCCAGCATCGAAGGACAGGCGGTCCGGAAACTGTTTTTT. Protein sequence: CASIEGQAVRKLFF.

This clone was seen only a few times. V usage is TRBV7-6 and J usage is TRBJ1-5; D is unclear. Per germline, CDR1 SGHVS and CDR2 FNYEAQ. There are 14 residues in the CDR3. With 4 bases removed from V and 3 bases from J, the gap between germline ends came to 10 bases. The CDR3 DNA reads as TGTGCCAGCAGCTCCGGACCGACCAATCAGCCCCAGCATTTT. This encodes CASSSGPTNQPQHF. The variable domain in full, completed from reference TRBV7-6 and TRBJ1-5, reads GAGVSQSPRYKVTKRGQDVALRCDPISGHVSLYWYRQALGQGPEFLTYFNYEAQQDKSGLPNDRFSAERPEGSISTLTIQRTEQRDSAMYRCASSSGPTNQPQHFGDGTRLSIL.

The V call is TRBV6-1, the J call TRBJ2-2; no definite D call. This CDR3 spans 11 amino acids. Germline CDR1 is MNHNS and CDR2 is SASEGT. Trimming removed 7 bases at V and 8 bases at J, with 8 bases between. In nucleotides, the CDR3 is TGTGCCAGCACACGTGGGGGGGAGCTGTTTTTT. Translation gives CASTRGGELFF.

This chain connects TRBV9 to TRBJ2-1; D possibly corresponds to TRBD1 (6 bases). Germline V gives CDR1 SGDLS, CDR2 YYNGEE. The V end was cut by 4 bases, the J end by 7 bases, with 18 bases between. The CDR3 covers 15 residues. The CDR3 DNA follows: TGTGCCAGCAGCCCGCGACAGGCGACGGGGAATGAGCAGTTCTTC. The encoded protein is CASSPRQATGNEQFF.

This clone was recorded a few times. Compared with germline, one end of the junction differs, possibly owing to a read error. This chain uses TRBV5-4 with TRBJ2-3; 7 bases are a match to TRBD1. The CDR3 runs to 15 residues. Germline CDR1 is SGHNT and CDR2 is YYREEE (reference sequence). The CDR3 DNA sequence: TGCGCCAGCAGCCGCCACCAGGGGGTGGCAGATACGCAGTATTTT. It yields the protein CASSRHQGVADTQYF.

The chain couples TRBV10-3 to TRBJ2-5; D uncertain. The germline CDR1 and CDR2 sequences are ENHRY and SYGVKD. Trimming shortened V by 4 bases and J by 1 base, and 10 bases separated the two germline ends. This CDR3 has 14 amino acids. Here the CDR3 reads CAISAWAGQETQYF. The CDR3 coding sequence is TGTGCCATCAGTGCGTGGGCAGGCCAAGAGACCCAGTACTTC.

V is TRBV28 and J is TRBJ1-2; D remains unclear. Germline loops: CDR1 MDHEN, CDR2 SYDVKM. This CDR3 has 12 residues. Trimming cost V 4 bases and J 5 bases, with 8 bases left between them. Written as DNA, the CDR3 is TGTGCCAGCAGTTCATCAGCTTATGGCTACACCTTC. Translating it yields CASSSSAYGYTF.

The chain is built from TRBV11-2 and TRBJ2-7; D gene uncertain. Trimming removed 7 bases at V and 0 bases at J, with 22 bases between. This CDR3 is 17 amino acids long. Per germline, CDR1 SGHAT and CDR2 FQNNGV. Here the CDR3 DNA reads TGTGCCAGCACCCCTGGGGTTCGAGGAATTAGCTCCTACGAGCAGTACTTC. Amino acids: CASTPGVRGISSYEQYF.

The chain is built from TRBV2 and TRBJ1-6, with TRBD1 matching 7 bases. The CDR3 consists of 16 residues. Unmatched junction bases numbered 13, after V lost 8 bases and J lost 6 bases. Germline V lookup: CDR1 SNHLY, CDR2 FYNNEI. The CDR3 loop reads CASYRHRDRSNSPLHF. Here the CDR3 DNA reads TGTGCCAGCTATAGGCACCGGGACAGATCTAATTCACCCCTCCACTTT.